The 19 T cell receptor beta chains presented below share a single source sample, sequenced in a study of blood T cell repertoires in COVID-19 (dated by TCRdb to the early 2020s). Libraries were constructed by the immunoSEQ multiplex PCR assay. Not all clones reach the TCRdb copy of this immuneACCESS table, which keeps in-frame sequences only. Checked studies attribute under half of the gap to unresolved V genes and leave the rest unexplained. For this sample there are a few hundred thousand clones; around four fifths appear just once. The ten largest clones represent under 5% of the sample. Sequencing input: peripheral blood. The receptors originated from a man in his sixties with acute or convalescent COVID-19.

V is TRBV27 and J is TRBJ2-7; a weak D match, TRBD2 (5 bases). Germline CDR1 reads MNHEY; CDR2 reads SMNVEV (reference sequence). The CDR3 consists of 16 residues. Trimming stripped 5 bases from V and 2 bases from J, with 19 bases between. CDR3 sequence: CASSPSLGEGTYEQYF. The CDR3 DNA is TGTGCCAGCAGTCCCTCCTTAGGTGAGGGTACCTACGAGCAGTACTTC.

The J gene is TRBJ2-1, the V gene TRBV12-5; possible D gene TRBD2, 6 bases. The germline CDR1 and CDR2 sequences are LGHNT and FRNRAP. The CDR3 is 15 residues long. Trimming shortened V by 7 bases and J by 0 bases, and 13 bases separated the two germline ends. In DNA form, the CDR3 reads TGTGCTAGTGCCCCGGGGGAAAGCTCCTACAATGAGCAGTTCTTC. This encodes CASAPGESSYNEQFF.

The V gene is TRBV14, the J gene TRBJ2-2, with 12 bases matching TRBD2. Trimming cost V 4 bases and J 1 base; bases outside gene matches: 10. CDR3 length: 19 residues. The germline V gene encodes CDR1 SGHDN and CDR2 FVKESK. CDR3 amino acids: CASSPGLAGHALNTGELFF. CDR3 DNA sequence: TGTGCCAGCAGCCCAGGACTAGCGGGGCACGCTTTGAACACCGGGGAGCTGTTTTTT.

The chain couples TRBV29-1 to TRBJ1-1; 8 nucleotides align to TRBD1. V lost 6 bases and J lost 5; bases outside the gene matches: 17. The CDR3 is 16 residues long. CDR1 SQVTM and CDR2 ANQGSEA come from the germline V gene. The CDR3 DNA is TGCAGCGTCTTAGATACAGGACAGGGCGGGTATACTGAAGCTTTCTTT. Residues: CSVLDTGQGGYTEAFF.

CDR3 sequence: CSVVEKGVQPQHF. The CDR3 region has the DNA TGCAGCGTTGTAGAGAAAGGGGTCCAGCCCCAGCATTTT. The rearrangement uses TRBV29-1 and TRBJ1-5, with D perhaps matching TRBD1 (5 bases). The germline V gene encodes CDR1 SQVTM and CDR2 ANQGSEA. Trimming stripped 4 bases from V and 7 bases from J, with 14 bases between. The CDR3 runs to 13 residues.

The chain carries TRBV2 and TRBJ2-1; 9 positions match TRBD2. V was pared by 0 bases and J by 8 bases, with 8 bases of the junction left unmatched. There are 16 residues in the CDR3. The germline gives CDR1 SNHLY, CDR2 FYNNEI. CDR3 amino acids: CASSEAPTSGLDEQFF. The CDR3 region has the DNA TGTGCCAGCAGTGAAGCGCCCACTAGCGGGTTAGATGAGCAGTTCTTC.

The chain has TRBV28 and TRBJ2-3; 14 bases match TRBD2. With V trimmed by 8 bases and J by 2 bases, 15 bases remained unmatched. The CDR3 runs to 19 residues. CDR1 and CDR2 from the germline V gene are MDHEN and SYDVKM. The CDR3: CASGPGLAGEGFLTDTQYF. The CDR3 DNA reads TGTGCCAGCGGCCCGGGACTAGCGGGAGAGGGGTTTCTCACAGATACGCAGTATTTT.

The chain combines TRBV4-1 with TRBJ2-7; D is unresolved. The CDR3 covers 15 residues. V was pared by 0 bases and J by 0 bases, with 9 bases between. Germline loops: CDR1 MGHRA, CDR2 YSYEKL. CDR3 nucleotide sequence: TGCGCCAGCAGCCAAGATCGACGGAGCTCCTACGAGCAGTACTTC. The encoded protein is CASSQDRRSSYEQYF.

The gene calls are TRBV4-2 and TRBJ2-2; 7 bases map to TRBD1. The V gene end was trimmed by 1 base and the J gene end by 6 bases; junction bases not matched to a gene: 5. The CDR3 consists of 15 residues. Germline CDR1 and CDR2: LGHNA and YNFKEQ. CDR3 nucleotides: TGTGCCAGCAGCCAAGGCTCAGGGGGAGCCGGGGAGCTGTTTTTT. Protein: CASSQGSGGAGELFF.

This sequence joins TRBV6-4 and TRBJ1-2, with a weak D call TRBD1 (6 bases). The CDR3 has 14 amino acids. V was shortened by 3 bases and J by 4 bases, with 12 bases between the two germline ends. Germline-derived CDR1 and CDR2 are MRHNA and SNTAGT. Written as DNA, the CDR3 is TGTGCCAGCAGTGAGATAGGGGGTGGCTATGGCTACACCTTC. As protein: CASSEIGGGYGYTF.

This clone was picked up one time. V and J are TRBV7-2 and TRBJ1-4; D remains unclear. Germline V CDR1 and CDR2: SGHTA, FQGNSA. Between the trimmed V and J ends, which lost 2 bases and 7 bases, there was a span of 8 bases. The CDR3 is 13 amino acids. The CDR3 DNA follows: TGTGCCAGCAGCTTACTCCACGGTGAAAAACTGTTTTTT. The encoded protein is CASSLLHGEKLFF. The whole variable domain, filled in from reference TRBV7-2 and TRBJ1-4, reads GAGVSQSPSNKVTEKGKDVELRCDPISGHTALYWYRQSLGQGLEFLIYFQGNSAPDKSGLPSDRFSAERTGGSVSTLTIQRTQQEDSAVYLCASSLLHGEKLFFGSGTQLSVL.

The rearrangement joins TRBV25-1 to TRBJ1-3, with 7 bases lining up with TRBD1. This CDR3 region has 13 residues. The V and J ends lost 6 bases and 7 bases, in that order; junction bases with no gene match: 6. Germline-derived CDR1 and CDR2 are MGHDK and SYGVNS. CDR3: CASRRDRSNTIYF. CDR3 DNA: TGTGCCAGCAGGAGGGACAGATCGAACACCATATATTTT. The variable domain in full, completed from reference TRBV25-1 and TRBJ1-3, reads EADIYQTPRYLVIGTGKKITLECSQTMGHDKMYWYQQDPGMELHLIHYSYGVNSTEKGDLSSESTVSRIRTEHFPLTLESARPSHTSQYLCASRRDRSNTIYFGEGSWLTVV.

A few counts support this clone. CDR3 in DNA: TGTGCCAGCAGCTTAGTTTTGGGGGCGTCGAGGGAAAAACTGTTTTTT. Protein: CASSLVLGASREKLFF. The chain has TRBV7-2 and TRBJ1-4; D might be TRBD1 (6 bases). Trimming cost V 1 base and J 8 bases, with 17 bases left between them. CDR1 and CDR2 from the germline V gene are SGHTA and FQGNSA. The CDR3 totals 16 residues.

This clone occurred a few times. The chain carries TRBV7-9 and TRBJ2-1, with a tentative D call TRBD2 (5 bases). Germline lookup yields CDR1 SEHNR and CDR2 FQNEAQ (reference sequence). This CDR3 spans 14 amino acids. V lost 5 bases to trimming and J lost 5 bases, with 13 bases between them. The CDR3 is CASSRRSVDNEQFF. The CDR3 nucleotides read TGTGCCAGCAGCCGGAGGAGCGTCGACAATGAGCAGTTCTTC.

J is TRBJ1-1 and V is TRBV4-2, with D unresolved. Germline V lookup: CDR1 LGHNA, CDR2 YNFKEQ. The V end lost 0 bases, the J end lost 8 bases, and 13 bases lay between the germline ends. The CDR3 is 14 residues long. Here the CDR3 DNA reads TGTGCCAGCAGCCAAGATATCTACGGAGGGGAAGCTTTCTTT. Translating gives CASSQDIYGGEAFF.

The chain uses TRBV19 and TRBJ1-4; 7 bases fit TRBD1. Germline V gene lookup returns CDR1 LNHDA and CDR2 SQIVND (reference sequence). V dropped 3 bases and J dropped 4; count of bases not matched to a gene: 2. This CDR3 spans 14 amino acids. The CDR3 here is CASSMRGHNEKLFF. The CDR3 DNA reads TGTGCCAGTAGTATGAGGGGGCATAATGAAAAACTGTTTTTT.

This rearrangement joins TRBV4-1 to TRBJ2-3, with a tentative D call TRBD2 (5 bases). V was pared by 0 bases and J by 1 base, with 17 bases between. This CDR3 has 18 residues. Germline assignment: CDR1 MGHRA and CDR2 YSYEKL. The CDR3 nucleotides are TGCGCCAGCAGCCAAGACCGGCAAGCGGAGATTCGCACAGATACGCAGTATTTT. The encoded protein is CASSQDRQAEIRTDTQYF.

The chain combines TRBV9 with TRBJ2-1, with TRBD1 matching over 9 bases. The CDR3 consists of 17 residues. After removal of 4 bases from V and 3 bases from J, the junction contained 11 bases not matched to a gene. Germline CDR1 is SGDLS and CDR2 is YYNGEE. CDR3: CASSPRSGTGRYNEQFF. The CDR3 bases are TGTGCCAGCAGCCCCCGCTCCGGGACAGGGCGCTACAATGAGCAGTTCTTC. Drawing the rest from reference TRBV9 and TRBJ2-1, the complete variable domain is DSGVTQTPKHLITATGQRVTLRCSPRSGDLSVYWYQQSLDQGLQFLIQYYNGEERAKGNILERFSAQQFPDLHSELNLSSLELGDSALYFCASSPRSGTGRYNEQFFGPGTRLTVL.

V gene TRBV6-1 combines with J gene TRBJ2-1; 14 bases fit TRBD2. The CDR3 is 19 residues long. V trimming: 4 bases; J trimming: 7 bases; junction bases outside the gene matches: 15. The germline gives CDR1 MNHNS, CDR2 SASEGT. In DNA form, the CDR3 reads TGTGCCAGCAGTGGGCTGGCGGGGCAACGACTAGCGGGAGGGAATGAGCAGTTCTTC. Translated, it gives CASSGLAGQRLAGGNEQFF.